Following are 7 T cell receptor beta chains from one sample sequenced in a study of T cells in Graves' hyperthyroidism and ophthalmopathy. TCR beta CDR3 region amplification was performed from RNA transcripts. With the HTBI primer set, the TCR CDR3 went through a first round of RT-PCR. One entry per CDR3 protein, called by TCRdb with MiXCR from the multiplex PCR reads. The table records roughly 510,000 distinct CDR3 sequences, around 21% of them present only once. The sequenced material came from blood. These TCRs come from a man aged 18 to 35 with Graves' hyperthyroidism.

The chain joins TRBV4-1 to TRBJ2-7; D gene ambiguous. The CDR3 sequence is 17 residues long. From germline, CDR1 is MGHRA and CDR2 YSYEKL. The ends were cut back, 1 base at V and 0 bases at J, with 16 bases in the middle. The CDR3 reads CASSQGVEGGNSYEQYF. The CDR3 DNA follows: TGCGCCAGCAGCCAAGGGGTTGAAGGCGGCAACTCCTACGAGCAGTACTTC.

J is TRBJ2-2 and V is TRBV12-3 or TRBV12-4; D is undetermined. V lost 3 bases to trimming and J lost 8 bases, with 16 bases between them. The CDR3 runs to 15 residues. This chain's CDR3 is CASSLFTPPRGELFF. The CDR3 DNA sequence: TGTGCCAGCAGTTTGTTCACCCCTCCGCGAGGGGAGCTGTTTTTT.

This clonotype was seen repeatedly, ten times or more. The CDR3 loop is CASSSGAGRNQPQHF. CDR3 in DNA: TGTGCCAGCAGCTCCGGAGCAGGGAGGAATCAGCCCCAGCATTTT. The chain is built from TRBV7-2 and TRBJ1-5, with D perhaps matching TRBD1 (5 bases). This CDR3 spans 15 amino acids. Trimming shortened V by 4 bases and J by 4 bases, and 14 bases separated the two germline ends. The germline CDR1 and CDR2 sequences are SGHTA and FQGNSA.

This clonotype has ten or more counts. V is TRBV7-9 and J is TRBJ2-7; 8 nucleotides agree with TRBD1. With 4 bases clipped from V and 2 bases from J, the junction kept 7 bases outside the gene matches. The germline CDR1 and CDR2 sequences are SEHNR and FQNEAQ (reference sequence). There are 15 residues in the CDR3. As DNA, the CDR3 is TGTGCCAGCAGCTCCGACAGGGGAAGGGCCTACGAGCAGTACTTC. Translated, it gives CASSSDRGRAYEQYF.

This clonotype has ten or more counts. The chain joins TRBV6-2 or TRBV6-3 to TRBJ1-1, with D possibly being TRBD1 (5 bases). Trimming removed 2 bases from V and 0 bases from J, with 10 bases in between. The CDR3 is 15 residues long. In germline, CDR1 is MNHEY, CDR2 SVGEGT. In nucleotides, the CDR3 is TGTGCCAGCAGTTACCGGTCGACAGTGAACACTGAAGCTTTCTTT. Protein: CASSYRSTVNTEAFF.

The V and J genes are TRBV5-1 and TRBJ2-7, with 7 nucleotides matching TRBD1. This CDR3 is built from 14 residues. Germline lookup yields CDR1 SGHRS and CDR2 YFSETQ. J was trimmed by 6 bases and V by 2 bases; bases with no gene match: 8. CDR3 protein: CASSLEQGMVEQYF. The CDR3 nucleotides read TGCGCCAGCAGCTTAGAACAGGGGATGGTCGAGCAGTACTTC.

Details on this clonotype: This may be a read error, as it is one base from a much larger clone. The rearrangement links TRBV12-3 or TRBV12-4 to TRBJ1-5; D is unresolved. The CDR3 extends over 11 amino acids. The CDR3 loop is CSSQGSGPQHF. Written as DNA, the CDR3 is TGTTCCAGCCAAGGCAGCGGCCCCCAGCATTTT.